The 17 T cell receptor beta chains below were found in one sample sequenced in a study of cytomegalovirus exposure and HLA in healthy donors. Primers: 60 Vbeta forward and 13 Jbeta reverse. Measured with immunoSEQ multiplex PCR; TCRdb has only the in-frame clones, and not every one. The sample consists of about 93,000 clones, 55% to 70% of them appearing once. Material for sequencing was PBMCs. The receptors shown here come from a boy aged 10-17 years in good health and CMV-seropositive.

V gene TRBV5-4 combines with J gene TRBJ2-3, with D possibly matching TRBD1 (5 bases). The CDR3 is 16 amino acids. Per germline, CDR1 SGHNT and CDR2 YYREEE (reference sequence). Trimming pared 0 bases from V and 0 bases from J, leaving 11 bases between. The CDR3 protein is CASSLGGATSTDTQYF. The CDR3 region has the DNA TGTGCCAGCAGCTTGGGGGGCGCGACCAGCACAGATACGCAGTATTTT.

The rearrangement uses TRBV7-9 and TRBJ2-5; possibly TRBD2 for D (6 bases). Germline lookup yields CDR1 SEHNR and CDR2 FQNEAQ (reference sequence). V lost 0 bases and J lost 5, with 10 bases in between. The CDR3 covers 14 residues. The CDR3 protein is CASSLATRGETQYF. The CDR3 DNA sequence: TGTGCCAGCAGCTTAGCGACCCGGGGGGAGACCCAGTACTTC.

This sequence joins TRBV9 and TRBJ1-4; 8 bases map to TRBD1. Germline V gives CDR1 SGDLS, CDR2 YYNGEE. Germline trimming cut 0 bases from V and 1 base from J; bases unmatched to any gene: 2. The CDR3 loop spans 16 amino acids. CDR3: CASSVATGETNEKLFF. In nucleotides, the CDR3 is TGTGCCAGCAGCGTAGCGACAGGGGAAACTAATGAAAAACTGTTTTTT. Filled out from reference TRBV9 and TRBJ1-4, the complete variable domain reads DSGVTQTPKHLITATGQRVTLRCSPRSGDLSVYWYQQSLDQGLQFLIQYYNGEERAKGNILERFSAQQFPDLHSELNLSSLELGDSALYFCASSVATGETNEKLFFGSGTQLSVL.

The rearrangement links TRBV5-1 to TRBJ1-1; maybe TRBD1 (6 bases). The CDR3 sequence is 16 residues long. Trimming took 4 bases from V and 0 from J, leaving 16 bases between them. CDR1 is SGHRS and CDR2 is YFSETQ in the germline V gene. The CDR3 DNA follows: TGCGCCAGCAGCCCGGCGGGGGCCTTTGTGAACACTGAAGCTTTCTTT. As protein: CASSPAGAFVNTEAFF.

The chain links TRBV7-9 to TRBJ1-2; 9 positions match TRBD1. Unmatched junction bases numbered 12, after V lost 5 bases and J lost 8 bases. This CDR3 is 15 amino acids long. Germline CDR1 is SEHNR and CDR2 is FQNEAQ (reference sequence). The CDR3 protein is CASSPLGTGRGGYTF. CDR3 sequence (DNA): TGTGCCAGCAGCCCCCTCGGGACAGGGAGGGGAGGCTACACCTTC.

The chain has TRBV5-1 and TRBJ2-2; 7 bases are a match to TRBD1. The CDR3 is made up of 14 amino acids. Trimming took 2 bases from V and 7 from J; bases not matched to a gene: 5. Germline CDR1 and CDR2: SGHRS and YFSETQ. DNA for the CDR3: TGCGCCAGCAGCTTAGGGGACAGTTTCGGGGAGCTGTTTTTT. It yields the protein CASSLGDSFGELFF.

Here the CDR3 DNA reads TGCGCCAGCAGTGGCGTCAGGGGATTATCTGGGGCCAACGTCCTGACTTTC. Translated, it gives CASSGVRGLSGANVLTF. The rearrangement uses TRBV10-1 and TRBJ2-6; the D gene is possibly TRBD1 (6 bases). Trimming took off 4 bases at V and 1 base at J, with 14 bases between the two ends. The CDR3 runs to 17 residues. Germline-derived CDR1 and CDR2 are WNHNN and SYGVQD (reference sequence).

The rearrangement uses TRBV5-1 and TRBJ2-5; 16 bases fit TRBD2. V was clipped by 4 bases and J by 2 bases; unmatched bases: 8. This CDR3 region has 18 residues. CDR1 SGHRS and CDR2 YFSETQ come from the germline V gene. The CDR3 nucleotides are TGCGCCAGCAGCATATCCGGGACTAGCGGGGGGGGTCAAGAGACCCAGTACTTC. Residues: CASSISGTSGGGQETQYF.

The chain has TRBV5-6 and TRBJ1-2; D is unresolved. The CDR3 has 13 amino acids. The germline V gene has CDR1 SGHDT and CDR2 YYEEEE. V gave up 2 bases and J gave up 6 bases, with 11 bases separating them. CDR3 residues: CASSFRRANGYTF. As DNA, the CDR3 is TGTGCCAGCAGCTTTCGGAGGGCCAATGGCTACACCTTC.

The V and J genes are TRBV29-1 and TRBJ2-2; 9 positions agree with TRBD2. In germline, CDR1 is SQVTM, CDR2 ANQGSEA. Trimming at V came to 6 bases and at J to 3 bases, leaving 5 bases not matched to a gene. CDR3 length equals 14 residues. The DNA for the CDR3 is TGCAGCGTGTTGACTAGCGGACACACCGGGGAGCTGTTTTTT. It translates to CSVLTSGHTGELFF.

The chain is built from TRBV6-5 and TRBJ1-4; no firm D call. V dropped 0 bases and J dropped 12 bases, with 17 bases sitting between them. This CDR3 spans 15 amino acids. CDR1 is MNHEY and CDR2 is SVGAGI in the germline V gene. The CDR3 coding sequence is TGTGCCAGCAGTTACTCGGAGGGAACGCCGGGAGAACTGTTTTTT. Translation: CASSYSEGTPGELFF.

This chain links TRBV2 with TRBJ2-6, with a tentative D call TRBD1 (5 bases). Germline-derived CDR1 and CDR2 are SNHLY and FYNNEI. Between the trimmed V and J ends, which lost 3 bases and 0 bases, there was a span of 15 bases. The CDR3 sequence is 18 residues long. CDR3 loop: CASSEIPQGYSGANVLTF. The CDR3, as DNA: TGTGCCAGCAGTGAGATCCCCCAGGGATACTCTGGGGCCAACGTCCTGACTTTC.

The chain couples TRBV7-6 to TRBJ1-1; D is possibly TRBD1 (6 bases). The germline V gene encodes CDR1 SGHVS and CDR2 FNYEAQ. The CDR3 covers 14 residues. V lost 2 bases, J lost 3 bases, and 10 bases lay in between. The DNA of the CDR3 is TGTGCCAGCAGCTTATTGGGGGCTGACACTGAAGCTTTCTTT. Encoded protein: CASSLLGADTEAFF.

This rearrangement joins TRBV7-8 to TRBJ1-5; no clear D gene. The germline CDR1 and CDR2 sequences are SGHVS and FQNEAQ. The V gene lost 1 base and the J gene lost 7 bases, with 11 bases spanning the gap. The CDR3 is 14 residues long. Here the CDR3 reads CASSLERSGQPQHF. The CDR3 nucleotides are TGTGCCAGCAGCTTAGAAAGGTCCGGGCAGCCCCAGCATTTT.

In DNA form, the CDR3 reads TGCGCCAGCAGCTTTTCAGATTCTGGGGCCAACGTCCTGACTTTC. It is translated as CASSFSDSGANVLTF. The chain has TRBV5-1 and TRBJ2-6, with D uncertain. The germline V gene encodes CDR1 SGHRS and CDR2 YFSETQ. With 2 bases removed from V and 1 base from J, the gap between germline ends came to 7 bases. CDR3 size: 15 residues.

This rearrangement joins TRBV9 to TRBJ1-1; 7 nucleotides agree with TRBD1. The CDR3 contains 14 residues. The V gene's germline CDR1 is SGDLS and CDR2 YYNGEE. V was clipped by 3 bases and J by 3 bases; unmatched bases: 5. CDR3 nucleotides: TGTGCCAGCAGCGGCAGGGGGACGGACACTGAAGCTTTCTTT. As protein: CASSGRGTDTEAFF.

This clone came up a few times. This chain uses TRBV7-2 with TRBJ1-1; D is uncertain. With 5 bases removed from V and 5 bases from J, the gap between germline ends came to 18 bases. The germline V gene has CDR1 SGHTA and CDR2 FQGNSA. The CDR3 covers 15 residues. The CDR3 is CASSRTRAEGTEAFF. CDR3 DNA sequence: TGTGCCAGCAGCCGAACGCGGGCAGAGGGTACTGAAGCTTTCTTT.